This T cell receptor (beta chain) derives from a study of identical twins. Trimming removed 0 bases from V and 4 bases from J, with 7 bases in between. Germline V gene sequence: CDR1 MNHEY, CDR2 SMNVEV (reference sequence). The CDR3 spans 13 residues. TCRdb reprocessed the 5' RACE reads with MiXCR, giving one entry per CDR3 protein. The table lists roughly 230,000 distinct CDR3 sequences, about 8.3% of them singletons. This clonotype occurred a few times. A further study also used this sample, focusing on yellow fever vaccine responses in identical twins.

The source of this sequence is a woman in her late teens or twenties in good health. The material sequenced was CD8+ T cells sorted from blood. V gene TRBV27 combines with J gene TRBJ2-7; D is unclear. CDR3 sequence reads: CASSLSEQYEQYF. The CDR3 coding sequence is TGTGCCAGCAGTTTATCGGAACAGTACGAGCAGTACTTC.